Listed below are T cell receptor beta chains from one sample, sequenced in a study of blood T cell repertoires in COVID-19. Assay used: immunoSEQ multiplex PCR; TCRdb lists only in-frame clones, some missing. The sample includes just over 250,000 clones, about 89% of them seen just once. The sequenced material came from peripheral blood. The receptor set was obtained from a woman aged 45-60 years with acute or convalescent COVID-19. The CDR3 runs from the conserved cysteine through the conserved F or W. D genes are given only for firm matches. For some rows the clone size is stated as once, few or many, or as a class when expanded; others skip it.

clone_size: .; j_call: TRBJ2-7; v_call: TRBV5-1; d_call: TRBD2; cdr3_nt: TGCGCCAGCAGCCTTGAACTAGCGGGAGGGGGAGGCGACGAGCAGTACTTC; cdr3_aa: CASSLELAGGGGDEQYF
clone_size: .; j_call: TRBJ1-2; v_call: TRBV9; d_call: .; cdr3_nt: TGTGCCAGCAGCGTTGGCAGGGGAACGGGTGGCTACACCTTC; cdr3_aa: CASSVGRGTGGYTF
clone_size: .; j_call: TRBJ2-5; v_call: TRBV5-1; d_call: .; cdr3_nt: TGCGCCAGCAGCCCCCGGGGAGAGACCCAGTACTTC; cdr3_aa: CASSPRGETQYF
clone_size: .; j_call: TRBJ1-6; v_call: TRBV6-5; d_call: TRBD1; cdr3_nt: TGTGCCAGCAGCATTCAGGGGGCGGACCTCCACTTT; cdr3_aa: CASSIQGADLHF
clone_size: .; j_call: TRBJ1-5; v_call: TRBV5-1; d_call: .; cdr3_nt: TGCGCCAGCAGCTTGGAAGGGGGTTATAGCAATCAGCCCCAGCATTTT; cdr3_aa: CASSLEGGYSNQPQHF
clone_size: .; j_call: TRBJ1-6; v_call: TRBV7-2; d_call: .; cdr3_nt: TGTGCCAGCAGCTCACGGGTTTCCAATTCACCCCTCCACTTT; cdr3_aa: CASSSRVSNSPLHF
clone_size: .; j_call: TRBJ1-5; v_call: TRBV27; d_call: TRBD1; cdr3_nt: TGTGCCAGCAGTTCCGGGACAGGACGTAATCAGCCCCAGCATTTT; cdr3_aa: CASSSGTGRNQPQHF
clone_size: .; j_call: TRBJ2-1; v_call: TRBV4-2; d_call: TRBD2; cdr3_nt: TGTGCCAGCAGCCAAGGGGGGTTTCGAGCGGGAGCAGATGAGCAGTTCTTC; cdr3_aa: CASSQGGFRAGADEQFF
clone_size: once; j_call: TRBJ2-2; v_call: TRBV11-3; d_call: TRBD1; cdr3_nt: TGTGCCAGCAGCCGCCCATCGTTTGGACAGGGCAACACCGGGGAGCTGTTTTTT; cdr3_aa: CASSRPSFGQGNTGELFF
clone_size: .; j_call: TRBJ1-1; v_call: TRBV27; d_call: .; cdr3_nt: TGTGCCAGCAGTTCCCACGGAGGGAATAGGGAAGCTTTCTTT; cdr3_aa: CASSSHGGNREAFF
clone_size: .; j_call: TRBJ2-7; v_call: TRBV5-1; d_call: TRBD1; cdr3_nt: TGCGCCAGCAGGGAAGGATACAGGGGGCCCGGCGGGGCGCAGTACTTC; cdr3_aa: CASREGYRGPGGAQYF
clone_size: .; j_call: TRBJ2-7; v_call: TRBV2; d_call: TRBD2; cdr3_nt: TGTGCCAGCAGTGAAGAGAGACTAGCGGACTACGAGCAGTACTTC; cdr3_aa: CASSEERLADYEQYF
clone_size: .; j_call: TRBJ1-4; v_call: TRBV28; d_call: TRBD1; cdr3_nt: TGTGCCAGCAGGGGGACAGTCTTCGATGAAAAACTGTTTTTT; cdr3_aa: CASRGTVFDEKLFF
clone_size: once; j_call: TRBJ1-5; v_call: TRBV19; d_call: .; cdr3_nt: TGTGCCAGTAGTGCCCCTCTATATAGCAATCAGCCCCAGCATTTT; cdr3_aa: CASSAPLYSNQPQHF
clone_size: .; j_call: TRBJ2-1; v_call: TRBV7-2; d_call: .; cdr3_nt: TGTGCCAGCAGCCCCATGAGCTCCTACAATGAGCAGTTCTTC; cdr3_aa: CASSPMSSYNEQFF
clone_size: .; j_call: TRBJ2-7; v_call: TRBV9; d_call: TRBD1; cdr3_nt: TGTGCCAGCAGCCTCCACCAGGACAGGGCCTACGAGCAGTACTTC; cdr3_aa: CASSLHQDRAYEQYF
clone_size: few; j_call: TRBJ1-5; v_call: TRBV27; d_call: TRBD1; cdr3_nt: TGTGCCAGCAGTCTTACAGGGGTCAATCAGCCCCAGCATTTT; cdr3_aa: CASSLTGVNQPQHF
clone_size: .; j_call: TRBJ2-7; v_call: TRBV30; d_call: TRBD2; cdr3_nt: TGTGCCTGGAGTTCCGGGACTAGTCTCCCTAGGTACGAGCAGTACTTC; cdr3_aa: CAWSSGTSLPRYEQYF
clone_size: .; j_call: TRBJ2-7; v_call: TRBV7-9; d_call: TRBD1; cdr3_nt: TGTGCCAGCAGCTTATGGGACAGGCCCCACGAGCAGTACTTC; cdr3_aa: CASSLWDRPHEQYF
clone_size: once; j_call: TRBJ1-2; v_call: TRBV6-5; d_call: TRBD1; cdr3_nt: TGTGCCAGCAGTTTACAGGGGAATGGCTACACCTTC; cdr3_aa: CASSLQGNGYTF
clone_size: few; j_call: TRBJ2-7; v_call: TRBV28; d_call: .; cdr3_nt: TGTGCCAGCTCGGGGGTCAGCTCCTACGAGCAGTACTTC; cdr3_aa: CASSGVSSYEQYF
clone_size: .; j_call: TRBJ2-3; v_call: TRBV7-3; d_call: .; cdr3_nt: TGTGCCAGCAGCCGTGGGAGAGGGGGGGACACAGATACGCAGTATTTT; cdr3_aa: CASSRGRGGDTDTQYF
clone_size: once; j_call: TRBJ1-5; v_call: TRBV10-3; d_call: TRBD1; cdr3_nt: TGTGCCATCAGTCAAACAGGGGGAATTCAGCCCCAGCATTTT; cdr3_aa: CAISQTGGIQPQHF
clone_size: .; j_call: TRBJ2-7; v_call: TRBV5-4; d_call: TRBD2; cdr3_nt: TGTGCCAGCAAAAAACAGACTAGCGGCTTCCACGAGCAGTACTTC; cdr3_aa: CASKKQTSGFHEQYF
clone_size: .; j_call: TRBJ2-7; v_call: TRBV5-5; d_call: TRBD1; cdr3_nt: TGTGCCAGCAGCTCTCCGGGACAGGGGTACGAGCAGTACTTC; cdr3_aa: CASSSPGQGYEQYF
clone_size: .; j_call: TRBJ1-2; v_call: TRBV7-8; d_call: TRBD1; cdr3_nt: TGTGCCAGCAGCTTCAGACAGGGTCCCATCTATGGCTACACCTTC; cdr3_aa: CASSFRQGPIYGYTF
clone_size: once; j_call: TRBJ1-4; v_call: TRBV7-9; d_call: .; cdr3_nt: TGTGCCAGCAGCTTAGCCCTTGAAAAACTGTTTTTT; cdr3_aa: CASSLALEKLFF
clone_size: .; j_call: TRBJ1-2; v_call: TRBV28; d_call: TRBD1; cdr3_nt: TGTGCCAGCAGTTTTATGGGGACAGGGGGCGTGTGGGGCTATGGCTACACCTTC; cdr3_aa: CASSFMGTGGVWGYGYTF
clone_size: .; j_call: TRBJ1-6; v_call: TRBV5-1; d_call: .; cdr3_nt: TGCGCCAGCACCATTCTGCAGGGGTCCCCCCTCCACTTT; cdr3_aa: CASTILQGSPLHF
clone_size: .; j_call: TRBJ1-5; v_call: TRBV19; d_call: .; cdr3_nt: TGTGCCAGTAGTCCACGGGGGAGGAATCCGGCTCAGCCCCAGCATTTT; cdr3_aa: CASSPRGRNPAQPQHF
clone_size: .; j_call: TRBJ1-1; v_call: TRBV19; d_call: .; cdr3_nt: TGTGCCAGTAGTGTCCTCAGGGAAACTGAAGCTTTCTTT; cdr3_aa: CASSVLRETEAFF
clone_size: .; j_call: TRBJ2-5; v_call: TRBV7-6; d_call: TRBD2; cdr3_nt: TGTGCCAGCAGCTTACTCGGACTAGCGGGGCAAGAGACCCAGTACTTC; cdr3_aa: CASSLLGLAGQETQYF
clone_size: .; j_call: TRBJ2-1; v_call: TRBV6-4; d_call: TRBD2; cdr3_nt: TGTGCCAGCAGTGAGCGGGACCTAGCGGGAGACTACAATGAGCAGTTCTTC; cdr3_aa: CASSERDLAGDYNEQFF
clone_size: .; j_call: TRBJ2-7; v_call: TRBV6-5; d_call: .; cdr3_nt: TGTGCCAGCAGTTACAGGGGCTCCTACGAGCAGTACTTC; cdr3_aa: CASSYRGSYEQYF